This TCR beta chain was recorded in a study of CD8 T cells in ankylosing spondylitis. Whole-study results and caveats: Certain motif variants had earlier been reported in reactive arthritis synovial fluid and blood.

With molecular barcodes, quantitative 5'-RACE was used to make the TCR beta libraries. TCRdb re-analysed the 5' RACE reads in MiXCR, keeping a single row per CDR3 protein. The sample holds about 400,000 distinct CDR3 sequences, 20% seen once. V shed 3 bases, J shed 1 base, and the junction held 5 bases outside the gene matches. This CDR3 region has 14 residues. Germline CDR1 reads SQVTM; CDR2 reads ANQGSEA. With respect to this clonotype: As yet, its antigen is unknown.

This receptor was identified in a male donor with ankylosing spondylitis or in good health (not recorded which). The chain is built from TRBV29-1 and TRBJ1-1; TRBD1 agrees at 7 bases. The sequenced sample was blood, either unsorted or a sorted T cell fraction (not recorded which). The CDR3 DNA reads TGCAGCGTTGAGCAGGGGGGCTGGAACACTGAAGCTTTCTTT. This codes for CSVEQGGWNTEAFF.